These 30 T cell receptor beta chains share one sample of origin, sequenced in a study of identical twins. MiXCR was run by TCRdb on the 5' RACE reads, yielding one entry per CDR3 protein. Counted here are 400,000 to 600,000 distinct CDR3 sequences, about a fifth occurring once; the ten biggest clones make up about 0.48%. The data also belong to a second study, concerning yellow fever vaccine responses in identical twins.

The sequencing input was CD4+ T cells sorted from blood. All receptors come from a woman aged 18-29 years in good health.

This clonotype was picked up a small number of times. The chain has TRBV5-1 and TRBJ2-3, with 8 positions matching TRBD1. After removal of 4 bases from V and 2 bases from J, the junction contained 9 bases not matched to a gene. The germline V gene encodes CDR1 SGHRS and CDR2 YFSETQ. CDR3 length: 16 residues. As DNA, the CDR3 is TGCGCCAGCAGCCCCGGACAGGGATTGGACACAGATACGCAGTATTTT. It is translated as CASSPGQGLDTDTQYF.

This clonotype came up a few times. V gene TRBV9 combines with J gene TRBJ2-3, with 10 bases matching TRBD2. Per germline, CDR1 SGDLS and CDR2 YYNGEE. The CDR3 is 12 amino acids. V dropped 6 bases and J dropped 12; count of bases not matched to a gene: 7. The CDR3 coding sequence is TGTGCCAGCACCCTAGCGGGGGACCTTCAGTATTTT. Amino acids: CASTLAGDLQYF. The whole variable domain, remainder taken from reference TRBV9 and TRBJ2-3, is DSGVTQTPKHLITATGQRVTLRCSPRSGDLSVYWYQQSLDQGLQFLIQYYNGEERAKGNILERFSAQQFPDLHSELNLSSLELGDSALYFCASTLAGDLQYFGPGTRLTVL.

With respect to this clonotype: At one end the junction does not follow the germline gene, possibly because of a read error. V and J are TRBV28 and TRBJ2-5; the match to TRBD2 covers 9 bases. Germline-derived CDR1 and CDR2 are MDHEN and SYDVKM. The CDR3 contains 12 residues. CDR3 region: CASSSVGTSIDF. DNA of the CDR3: TGTGCCAGCAGTTCCGTGGGGACTAGCATAGACTTC.

For the CDR3, the DNA is TGTGCCAGCAACCCTAGCGTGAGCACAGATACGCAGTATTTT. This translates into CASNPSVSTDTQYF. V gene TRBV7-9 combines with J gene TRBJ2-3; D is perhaps TRBD2 (6 bases). Germline V gives CDR1 SEHNR, CDR2 FQNEAQ (reference sequence). The V end lost 7 bases, the J end lost 0 bases, and 11 bases lay between the germline ends. This CDR3 region has 14 residues.

This clonotype turned up a few times. This chain uses TRBV19 with TRBJ2-1; D not certain. The V end was cut by 4 bases, the J end by 8 bases, with 6 bases between. This CDR3 region has 11 residues. Germline V gives CDR1 LNHDA, CDR2 SQIVND (reference sequence). The CDR3 DNA follows: TGTGCCAGTAGTAGGGTTCATGAGCAGTTCTTC. This translates into CASSRVHEQFF. Complete variable domain (other parts from reference TRBV19 and TRBJ2-1): DGGITQSPKYLFRKEGQNVTLSCEQNLNHDAMYWYRQDPGQGLRLIYYSQIVNDFQKGDIAEGYSVSREKKESFPLTVTSAQKNPTAFYLCASSRVHEQFFGPGTRLTVL.

The genes are TRBV10-2 and TRBJ1-1; no clear D. CDR1 WSHSY and CDR2 SAAADI come from the germline V gene. The ends were cut back, 6 bases at V and 0 bases at J, with 14 bases in the middle. The CDR3 loop spans 15 amino acids. CDR3 bases: TGCGCCAGCAGGGGGTCGTGGGTAATGAACACTGAAGCTTTCTTT. As protein: CASRGSWVMNTEAFF.

This clonotype has a handful of counts. The chain is built from TRBV5-1 and TRBJ1-6, with unresolved D. This CDR3 is 14 amino acids long. Looked up from germline, CDR1 is SGHRS and CDR2 is YFSETQ. Trimming pared 2 bases from V and 9 bases from J, leaving 12 bases between. CDR3 in amino acids: CASSFEGVTSPLHF. CDR3 nucleotide sequence: TGCGCCAGCAGCTTCGAAGGCGTTACTTCACCCCTCCACTTT.

As DNA, the CDR3 is TGCGCCAGCCGACGAATAGGGGATAACGGGGAGCTGTTTTTT. Its translation: CASRRIGDNGELFF. The chain uses TRBV5-1 and TRBJ2-2; weak D call: TRBD1 (5 bases). The CDR3 extends over 14 amino acids. V lost 7 bases to trimming and J lost 7 bases, with 17 bases between them. Germline lookup yields CDR1 SGHRS and CDR2 YFSETQ.

This clonotype has more than one count but fewer than ten. CDR3 nucleotide sequence: TGTGCCAGCATGGCTGGAAACACCATATATTTT. Translating it yields CASMAGNTIYF. The rearrangement uses TRBV12-3 or TRBV12-4 and TRBJ1-3; D ambiguous. Trimming stripped 7 bases from V and 2 bases from J, with 3 bases between. This CDR3 has 11 amino acids.

This clonotype occurred a few times. This rearrangement joins TRBV12-3 or TRBV12-4 to TRBJ1-2; 9 bases agree with TRBD1. With V trimmed by 5 bases and J by 6 bases, 7 bases remained unmatched. The CDR3 is made up of 14 amino acids. The CDR3 loop is CASSTTGGRDGYTF. CDR3 in DNA: TGTGCCAGCAGTACAACAGGGGGCAGAGATGGCTACACCTTC.

This chain uses TRBV24-1 with TRBJ2-2, with 7 bases aligning to TRBD2. V shed 1 base, J shed 4 bases, and the junction held 5 bases outside the gene matches. CDR1 is KGHDR and CDR2 is SFDVKD in the germline V gene. The CDR3 has 16 amino acids. CDR3 sequence reads: CATSDLAGMGTGELFF. CDR3 nucleotide sequence: TGTGCCACCAGTGATTTAGCGGGAATGGGCACCGGGGAGCTGTTTTTT.

This chain links TRBV14 with TRBJ2-1; D may be TRBD1 (5 bases). Per the germline V gene, CDR1 is SGHDN and CDR2 is FVKESK. This CDR3 spans 13 amino acids. The germline V and J ends were trimmed by 3 bases and 6 bases, with 9 bases remaining between them. The CDR3 sequence: CASSHVQANEQFF. The CDR3 DNA reads TGTGCCAGCAGCCACGTACAGGCCAATGAGCAGTTCTTC.

This clonotype has only a few counts. The rearrangement joins TRBV12-3 or TRBV12-4 to TRBJ2-5, with 7 bases matching TRBD1. The J segment lost 2 bases and the V segment lost 3 bases, leaving 9 bases of the junction unmatched. The CDR3 is 16 amino acids. This chain's CDR3 is CASSFWALGQQETQYF. The DNA for the CDR3 is TGTGCCAGCAGTTTCTGGGCATTGGGACAGCAAGAGACCCAGTACTTC.

This clonotype was observed a few times. The DNA of the CDR3 is TGCGCCAGCAGCCAAGGAGGTGCGGGGTTGGACAAAAACATTCAGTACTTC. Protein product: CASSQGGAGLDKNIQYF. The chain employs TRBV4-1 and TRBJ2-4; D possibly corresponds to TRBD2 (6 bases). In germline, CDR1 is MGHRA, CDR2 YSYEKL. The CDR3 runs 17 residues. The ends were cut back, 1 base at V and 3 bases at J, with 16 bases in the middle.

In its sample, this clonotype was seen a few times. The conserved phenylalanine or tryptophan is not found at the CDR3 terminus, so this likely reflects a read error. No DNA is shown, since the ends of the CDR3 on it are uncertain; the CDR3 is the one TCRdb lists. This chain connects TRBV12-3 or TRBV12-4 to TRBJ1-1; TRBD1 was called by the table and not checked on the DNA. The length of the CDR3 is 9 amino acids, counting both ends. The CDR3 reads CASSFGTVI.

This clonotype turned up a few times. The rearrangement joins TRBV12-3 or TRBV12-4 to TRBJ2-2, with TRBD1 identical over 7 bases. The CDR3 runs 13 residues. V lost 7 bases and J lost 6; bases outside the gene matches: 5. CDR3 amino acids: CASTWGQSGELFF. In nucleotides, the CDR3 is TGTGCCAGCACCTGGGGACAGTCCGGGGAGCTGTTTTTT.

The rearrangement uses TRBV6-1 and TRBJ1-5; D remains unclear. The CDR3 length is 15 residues. From germline, CDR1 is MNHNS and CDR2 SASEGT. Trimming removed 2 bases at V and 6 bases at J, with 14 bases between. CDR3 in DNA: TGTGCCAGCAGTGAACTCGGCAAAGCCGGTCAGCCCCAGCATTTT. This translates into CASSELGKAGQPQHF.

This clonotype was detected a few times. The rearrangement joins TRBV15 to TRBJ2-3; no clear D gene. The CDR3 is made up of 13 amino acids. Trimming shortened V by 5 bases and J by 2 bases, and 8 bases separated the two germline ends. CDR1 is LNHNV, CDR2 YYDKDF, per germline (reference sequence). CDR3 in DNA: TGTGCCACCAGCCCTAGAAACACAGATACGCAGTATTTT. It encodes CATSPRNTDTQYF.

V usage is TRBV5-1 and J usage is TRBJ2-3, with D perhaps TRBD1 or TRBD2 (5 bases each). Per the germline V gene, CDR1 is SGHRS and CDR2 is YFSETQ. This CDR3 has 15 amino acids. V was shortened by 2 bases and J by 4 bases, with 14 bases between the two germline ends. The DNA of the CDR3 is TGCGCCAGCAGCTTAGAGGGGAAAAGGGCAGATACGCAGTATTTT. Translated, it gives CASSLEGKRADTQYF.

This clonotype occurred a few times. CDR3 in DNA: TGTGCCAGCAGCCCAAACTTGGTAGAGCAGTTCTTC. Its protein is CASSPNLVEQFF. This chain links TRBV7-2 with TRBJ2-1; D gene unclear. The CDR3 runs 12 residues. Germline V CDR1 and CDR2: SGHTA, FQGNSA. Trimming took off 5 bases at V and 10 bases at J, with 12 bases between the two ends. The full variable domain, in which reference TRBV7-2 and TRBJ2-1 provide the parts outside the CDR3, is GAGVSQSPSNKVTEKGKDVELRCDPISGHTALYWYRQSLGQGLEFLIYFQGNSAPDKSGLPSDRFSAERTGGSVSTLTIQRTQQEDSAVYLCASSPNLVEQFFGPGTRLTVL.

This clonotype was seen more than once but under ten times. This chain links TRBV4-2 with TRBJ2-1; no definite D call. V lost 0 bases and J 8 bases, leaving 14 bases between the germline ends. The CDR3 extends over 15 amino acids. Germline assignment: CDR1 LGHNA and CDR2 YNFKEQ. Written as DNA, the CDR3 is TGTGCCAGCAGCCAAGATTGGAACGGTTGGGATGAGCAGTTCTTC. The encoded protein is CASSQDWNGWDEQFF.

A few counts support this clonotype. This chain uses TRBV7-9 with TRBJ2-2, with D perhaps TRBD2 (5 bases). V was cut by 0 bases and J by 0 bases, with 5 bases left in between. Germline lookup yields CDR1 SEHNR and CDR2 FQNEAQ (reference sequence). CDR3 length: 15 amino acids. The CDR3 sequence is CASSLARANTGELFF. CDR3 nucleotides: TGTGCCAGCAGCTTAGCGAGGGCGAACACCGGGGAGCTGTTTTTT.

Ten or more counts support this clonotype. The chain recombines TRBV9 with TRBJ2-1, with 8 bases identical to TRBD2. The CDR3 extends over 17 amino acids. V shed 0 bases and J 7 bases; nucleotides not matched to a gene: 12. Germline V gene data show CDR1 as SGDLS and CDR2 as YYNGEE. The CDR3 is CASSVVSGGQGINEQFF. CDR3 nucleotide sequence: TGTGCCAGCAGCGTAGTAAGCGGGGGCCAGGGTATAAATGAGCAGTTCTTC.

The chain is built from TRBV5-1 and TRBJ2-1; 9 positions match TRBD2. The germline gives CDR1 SGHRS, CDR2 YFSETQ. CDR3 length: 14 residues. J was trimmed by 5 bases and V by 5 bases; bases with no gene match: 5. This CDR3 is CASRNLAGNNEQFF. The CDR3 DNA sequence: TGCGCCAGCAGGAACCTAGCGGGAAACAATGAGCAGTTCTTC.

V is TRBV12-3 or TRBV12-4 and J is TRBJ2-4; 7 positions match TRBD1. This CDR3 has 18 amino acids. After removal of 5 bases from V and 0 bases from J, the junction contained 13 bases not matched to a gene. Here the CDR3 DNA reads TGTGCCAGCAGTCCCTTAGGGACAGCGATGCAAGCCAAAAACATTCAGTACTTC. This sequence encodes CASSPLGTAMQAKNIQYF.

The V gene is TRBV5-1, the J gene TRBJ2-1; 14 nucleotides line up with TRBD2. CDR3 length: 20 amino acids. CDR1 SGHRS and CDR2 YFSETQ come from the germline V gene. With V trimmed by 0 bases and J by 6 bases, 14 bases remained unmatched. The CDR3 region has the DNA TGCGCCAGCAGCTTGGACTCAAAGACTAGCGGGGGGGCCTGGGCCAATGAGCAGTTCTTC. Amino acid sequence: CASSLDSKTSGGAWANEQFF.

The rearrangement links TRBV5-6 to TRBJ1-5; maybe TRBD1 (6 bases). Trimming left V 4 bases short and J 3 bases short, with 11 bases between. The CDR3 is made up of 14 amino acids. Per germline, CDR1 SGHDT and CDR2 YYEEEE. The CDR3 reads CASSPQGYNQPQHF. The CDR3, as DNA: TGTGCCAGCAGCCCGCAGGGGTACAATCAGCCCCAGCATTTT.

This clonotype was observed a handful of times. CDR3 sequence: CASSPRLAGGGDEQFF. As DNA, the CDR3 is TGTGCCAGCAGCCCAAGACTAGCGGGAGGCGGGGATGAGCAGTTCTTC. The rearrangement links TRBV9 to TRBJ2-1; 13 nucleotides line up with TRBD2. Per the germline V gene, CDR1 is SGDLS and CDR2 is YYNGEE. Trimming removed 4 bases from V and 8 bases from J; junction bases left unmatched: 9. The CDR3 covers 16 residues.

This clonotype was found a few times. The chain is built from TRBV29-1 and TRBJ2-7; weak D call: TRBD1 (6 bases). The germline V gene has CDR1 SQVTM and CDR2 ANQGSEA. This CDR3 contains 12 residues. V was clipped by 4 bases and J by 0 bases, with 7 bases between them. DNA for the CDR3: TGCAGCGTTGGACAGGACTCCTACGAGCAGTACTTC. It specifies CSVGQDSYEQYF.

This clonotype showed up just a few times. The chain links TRBV12-3 or TRBV12-4 to TRBJ2-4; a possible D gene is TRBD1 (6 bases). The length of the CDR3 is 16 residues. V was clipped by 4 bases and J by 5 bases, with 18 bases between them. The CDR3 here is CASSSLSGSGENIQYF. The CDR3 DNA reads TGTGCCAGCAGTTCGTTGTCAGGGTCAGGGGAAAACATTCAGTACTTC.